This TCR beta chain is drawn from a study of T cell repertoires in cytomegalovirus infection. The wider study: Public signatures in TCR beta pointed to CMV infection and matching HLA type.

Points from the study as a whole: CMV-specific TCR beta clonotypes restricted by HLA-C dominated the ex vivo response.

MiXCR was run by TCRdb on the reads, yielding one entry per CDR3 protein. The repertoire holds hundreds of thousands of distinct CDR3 sequences, with roughly 30% as singletons. Germline CDR1 reads SGHVS; CDR2 reads FNYEAQ. V shed 2 bases, J shed 10 bases, and the junction held 13 bases outside the gene matches. This CDR3 has 16 amino acids. In its sample, this clonotype was seen a few times. The antigen remains unidentified. V usage is TRBV7-6 and J usage is TRBJ2-1, with TRBD2 matching 8 bases. The origin of this receptor is a human donor in good health (CMV status not recorded). Some clones in this sample may be carry-over from other donors' samples. Sample: PBMCs. Written as DNA, the CDR3 is TGTGCCAGCAGCTTATCATCTAACGGGGGGGGCCAGGAGCAGTTCTTC. This gives the protein CASSLSSNGGGQEQFF.